This entry lists 30 T cell receptor beta chains sequenced from one sample in a study of blood T cells in healthy people across ages. A second PCR of roughly 6 to 12 cycles used a sample-barcoded 5' primer and a J-beta primer mix. Via MiXCR, TCRdb re-called the 5' RACE reads, giving one row per CDR3 protein. The sample carries 1,500,000 or so distinct CDR3 sequences, approximately 60% recorded once. Specimen: blood. These receptors all stem from a man aged 18-30 years in good health.

The chain employs TRBV7-2 and TRBJ1-1; weak D call: TRBD1 (5 bases). The CDR3 contains 15 residues. Trimming pared 1 base from V and 5 bases from J, leaving 14 bases between. The germline V gene encodes CDR1 SGHTA and CDR2 FQGNSA. The CDR3 bases are TGTGCCAGCAGCTTAGAGGGGCTAGGTGGAACTGAAGCTTTCTTT. The encoded protein is CASSLEGLGGTEAFF.

This clonotype was counted only a few times. The V gene is TRBV7-2, the J gene TRBJ2-3; 7 bases align to TRBD2. With 5 bases clipped from V and 3 bases from J, the junction kept 5 bases outside the gene matches. The CDR3 sequence is 14 residues long. CDR1 and CDR2 (germline): SGHTA, FQGNSA. CDR3 loop: CASSPTSYTDTQYF. CDR3 bases: TGTGCCAGCAGCCCGACTAGCTATACAGATACGCAGTATTTT.

The V call is TRBV5-1, the J call TRBJ2-3; TRBD1 matches at 7 bases. Germline V CDR1 and CDR2: SGHRS, YFSETQ. V was clipped by 3 bases and J by 11 bases; unmatched bases: 3. The CDR3 extends over 11 amino acids. For the CDR3, the DNA is TGCGCCAGCAGCTCGGACAGGTTGCAGTATTTT. Protein sequence: CASSSDRLQYF. The variable domain in full, with the rest retrieved from reference TRBV5-1 and TRBJ2-3, is KAGVTQTPRYLIKTRGQQVTLSCSPISGHRSVSWYQQTPGQGLQFLFEYFSETQRNKGNFPGRFSGRQFSNSRSEMNVSTLELGDSALYLCASSSDRLQYFGPGTRLTVL.

This clonotype was recorded a few times. The chain links TRBV7-2 to TRBJ2-3; D is possibly TRBD2 (6 bases). V gave up 4 bases and J gave up 0 bases, with 17 bases separating them. The germline gives CDR1 SGHTA, CDR2 FQGNSA. The CDR3 has 17 amino acids. CDR3 nucleotides: TGTGCCAGCAGCTCCAATAGCGGAAGGGGTAGCACAGATACGCAGTATTTT. Translation: CASSSNSGRGSTDTQYF. Looking up the rest from reference TRBV7-2 and TRBJ2-3 gives the full variable domain: GAGVSQSPSNKVTEKGKDVELRCDPISGHTALYWYRQSLGQGLEFLIYFQGNSAPDKSGLPSDRFSAERTGGSVSTLTIQRTQQEDSAVYLCASSSNSGRGSTDTQYFGPGTRLTVL.

This clonotype was observed a few times. The chain carries TRBV6-5 and TRBJ2-5; 7 nucleotides agree with TRBD2. This CDR3 is 14 amino acids long. V lost 2 bases to trimming and J lost 4 bases; unmatched junction nucleotides: 4. Germline V gives CDR1 MNHEY, CDR2 SVGAGI. Here the CDR3 DNA reads TGTGCCAGCAGTTACGGGAGGGCGCGAGAGACCCAGTACTTC. This gives the protein CASSYGRARETQYF.

The chain links TRBV29-1 to TRBJ2-7, with TRBD2 matching over 7 bases. This CDR3 region has 16 residues. The V and J ends lost 2 bases and 4 bases, in that order; junction bases with no gene match: 14. Germline V gene data show CDR1 as SQVTM and CDR2 as ANQGSEA. CDR3 DNA sequence: TGCAGCGTTGAACTCTATCAGGGACTAAGAGATTACGAGCAGTACTTC. Protein sequence: CSVELYQGLRDYEQYF.

The chain links TRBV7-9 to TRBJ1-1, with 8 bases matching TRBD1. V was pared by 5 bases and J by 4 bases, with 9 bases of the junction left unmatched. The germline gives CDR1 SEHNR, CDR2 FQNEAQ (reference sequence). The CDR3 runs to 15 residues. This chain's CDR3 is CASSHPQGASTEAFF. The CDR3, as DNA: TGTGCCAGCAGCCATCCCCAGGGGGCCAGCACTGAAGCTTTCTTT.

This chain uses TRBV4-1 with TRBJ2-7; D is undetermined. The CDR3 has 12 amino acids. V shed 0 bases and J shed 7 bases, with 7 bases lying between them. CDR1 and CDR2 from the germline V gene are MGHRA and YSYEKL. The CDR3 DNA is TGCGCCAGCAGCCAAGAAAAGAATGAGCAGTACTTC. Translating it yields CASSQEKNEQYF.

The V gene is TRBV20-1, the J gene TRBJ1-5, with 9 bases aligning to TRBD1. The V and J ends lost 4 bases and 4 bases, in that order; junction bases with no gene match: 5. CDR1 and CDR2 from the germline V gene are DFQATT and SNEGSKA (reference sequence). CDR3 size: 14 residues. The CDR3 bases are TGCAGTGCTACAGGACAGGGGAGAAATCAGCCCCAGCATTTT. Translating it yields CSATGQGRNQPQHF.

V gene TRBV13 combines with J gene TRBJ1-2; D may be TRBD1 (6 bases). The CDR3 spans 15 residues. Trimming removed 4 bases from V and 2 bases from J, with 14 bases in between. Germline V CDR1 and CDR2: PRHDT, FYEKMQ (reference sequence). DNA of the CDR3: TGTGCCAGCAGCTCCACCTCTACAGGGAACTATGGCTACACCTTC. Amino acid sequence: CASSSTSTGNYGYTF.

A word on this clonotype: The junction departs from germline at one end; a sequencing error may be responsible. The rearrangement uses TRBV7-9 and TRBJ1-4, with 7 positions matching TRBD1. Germline-derived CDR1 and CDR2 are SEHNR and FQNEAQ (reference sequence). This CDR3 is built from 16 residues. CDR3 DNA sequence: TGTGTCAGCAGCTTATTCACCAGGGGGAGTAATGAAAAACTGTTTTTT. It codes for CVSSLFTRGSNEKLFF.

The chain uses TRBV29-1 and TRBJ1-4; D is possibly TRBD1 (5 bases). CDR3 length: 13 residues. Germline loops: CDR1 SQVTM, CDR2 ANQGSEA. V was shortened by 4 bases and J by 8 bases, with 14 bases between the two germline ends. The DNA for the CDR3 is TGCAGCGTTGTTATCCAGGGATCAGAAAAACTGTTTTTT. Translating it yields CSVVIQGSEKLFF.

The rearrangement joins TRBV28 to TRBJ2-1, with TRBD1 as a possible D gene (6 bases). The CDR3 loop spans 13 amino acids. The germline V gene encodes CDR1 MDHEN and CDR2 SYDVKM. The V gene lost 4 bases and the J gene lost 7 bases, with 11 bases spanning the gap. The CDR3 nucleotides are TGTGCCAGCAGTTCGACAGGTGCGAATGAGCAGTTCTTC. Protein product: CASSSTGANEQFF.

This sequence joins TRBV6-4 and TRBJ2-2; D is uncertain. The CDR3 has 16 residues. The germline CDR1 and CDR2 sequences are MRHNA and SNTAGT. V was shortened by 2 bases and J by 0 bases, with 10 bases between the two germline ends. In DNA form, the CDR3 reads TGTGCCAGCAGTGACCTCGGCTACCCGAACACCGGGGAGCTGTTTTTT. Encoded protein: CASSDLGYPNTGELFF.

The J gene is TRBJ1-2, the V gene TRBV4-1; the D gene is possibly TRBD1 (6 bases). V shed 1 base and J shed 3 bases, with 12 bases lying between them. The CDR3 loop spans 15 amino acids. Per the germline V gene, CDR1 is MGHRA and CDR2 is YSYEKL. DNA of the CDR3: TGCGCCAGCAGCCAAGCGCTACAGGGTGACTATGGCTACACCTTC. Protein: CASSQALQGDYGYTF.

DNA for the CDR3: TGCAGTGCTGACGGACAGGACTATGGCTACACCTTC. Translating gives CSADGQDYGYTF. J is TRBJ1-2 and V is TRBV20-1; 7 bases map to TRBD1. The V gene's germline CDR1 is DFQATT and CDR2 SNEGSKA (reference sequence). The CDR3 length is 12 residues. V shed 5 bases, J shed 3 bases, and the junction held 3 bases outside the gene matches.

This rearrangement joins TRBV20-1 to TRBJ2-2, with D perhaps matching TRBD2 (6 bases). The length of the CDR3 is 14 residues. Germline V gives CDR1 DFQATT, CDR2 SNEGSKA (reference sequence). The V gene lost 7 bases and the J gene lost 4 bases, with 16 bases spanning the gap. The CDR3 nucleotides read TGCAGTGTCAGAGCCGGGAGTGGCACCGGGGAGCTGTTTTTT. Protein: CSVRAGSGTGELFF.

The rearrangement uses TRBV5-4 and TRBJ1-2; TRBD1 matches at 8 bases. There are 16 residues in the CDR3. CDR1 SGHNT and CDR2 YYREEE come from the germline V gene (reference sequence). J gave up 6 bases and V 5 bases, and 15 bases lay outside the gene matches. The chain's CDR3 is CASRSDRGRSSDGYTF. The DNA for the CDR3 is TGTGCCAGCAGATCCGACAGGGGCCGCAGTAGCGATGGCTACACCTTC. The whole variable domain, remainder taken from reference TRBV5-4 and TRBJ1-2, is ETGVTQSPTHLIKTRGQQVTLRCSSQSGHNTVSWYQQALGQGPQFIFQYYREEENGRGNFPPRFSGLQFPNYSSELNVNALELDDSALYLCASRSDRGRSSDGYTFGSGTRLTVV.

This chain joins TRBV6-1 and TRBJ2-3, with D possibly matching TRBD2 (5 bases). With 2 bases removed from V and 2 bases from J, the gap between germline ends came to 14 bases. This CDR3 spans 16 amino acids. Germline V gene data show CDR1 as MNHNS and CDR2 as SASEGT. CDR3 sequence: CASSEPTDLYTDTQYF. The CDR3 DNA reads TGTGCCAGCAGTGAACCCACGGACTTATACACAGATACGCAGTATTTT.

This clonotype was detected a few times. The rearrangement links TRBV2 to TRBJ2-1; D gene unclear. The CDR3 totals 11 residues. V lost 3 bases, J lost 13 bases, and 10 bases lay in between. CDR1 is SNHLY and CDR2 is FYNNEI in the germline V gene. The CDR3 here is CASSDESSQFF. CDR3 in DNA: TGTGCCAGCAGTGATGAGTCCAGCCAGTTCTTC.

The chain is built from TRBV9 and TRBJ2-3, with D possibly TRBD2 on 5 matching bases. This CDR3 comprises 14 residues. CDR1 is SGDLS and CDR2 is YYNGEE in the germline V gene. The V and J ends lost 2 bases and 8 bases respectively, with 15 bases between them. CDR3 amino acids: CASSVWRTSGTQYF. In DNA form, the CDR3 reads TGTGCCAGCAGCGTCTGGAGGACCTCCGGTACGCAGTATTTT.

This clonotype turned up a few times. V is TRBV29-1 and J is TRBJ2-3, with D possibly TRBD2 on 7 matching bases. The length of the CDR3 is 13 residues. Germline V CDR1 and CDR2: SQVTM, ANQGSEA. The CDR3 coding sequence is TGCAGTTTGGGTCGGGGGGCTGGAGATACGCAGTATTTT. Translating it yields CSLGRGAGDTQYF.

V is TRBV14 and J is TRBJ2-1, with 10 bases identical to TRBD1. The CDR3 loop spans 14 amino acids. Per germline, CDR1 SGHDN and CDR2 FVKESK. J lost 9 bases, V lost 3 bases, and 5 bases had no gene match. CDR3 amino acids: CASSHRDRGGEQFF. As DNA, the CDR3 is TGTGCCAGCAGCCACCGGGACAGGGGTGGTGAGCAGTTCTTC.

The chain carries TRBV2 and TRBJ2-1; D is unresolved. The J call is uncertain, as TRBJ2-7 better fits the DNA end. The CDR3 is 12 residues long. Germline V gene sequence: CDR1 SNHLY, CDR2 FYNNEI. This CDR3 is CASSVPPVEQYF. CDR3 DNA sequence: TGTGCCAGCAGTGTCCCCCCGGTCGAGCAGTACTTC.

The gene calls are TRBV7-9 and TRBJ2-3, with 13 bases that match TRBD2. The trim removed 4 bases at V and 4 bases at J, leaving 5 bases unmatched. CDR1 and CDR2 (germline): SEHNR, FQNEAQ (reference sequence). CDR3 length equals 16 residues. The CDR3 sequence: CASSSVLAGGSDTQYF. The CDR3 bases are TGTGCCAGCAGCTCTGTACTAGCGGGAGGGTCAGATACGCAGTATTTT.

This clonotype was seen only a few times. The chain joins TRBV4-2 to TRBJ2-7, with D maybe TRBD2 (5 bases). This CDR3 comprises 16 residues. The germline V gene encodes CDR1 LGHNA and CDR2 YNFKEQ. Trimming removed 0 bases from V and 0 bases from J, with 12 bases in between. The CDR3 coding sequence is TGTGCCAGCAGCCAAGAAGAGGGAGTAAGCTCCTACGAGCAGTACTTC. It codes for CASSQEEGVSSYEQYF.

The gene calls are TRBV7-6 and TRBJ2-5; D possibly corresponds to TRBD1 (5 bases). This CDR3 comprises 13 residues. Trimming removed 4 bases from V and 5 bases from J, with 11 bases in between. Germline V gene data show CDR1 as SGHVS and CDR2 as FNYEAQ. CDR3 in amino acids: CASSSGNRETQYF. As DNA, the CDR3 is TGTGCCAGCAGCTCAGGGAACAGGGAGACCCAGTACTTC.

The sample holds a few counts of this clonotype. The CDR3 nucleotides read TGCGCCAGCAGCCAAGAACCCCTGACTAACTATGGCTACACCTTC. Its protein is CASSQEPLTNYGYTF. The rearrangement uses TRBV4-1 and TRBJ1-2, with D unresolved. This CDR3 contains 15 residues. V lost 0 bases and J 0 bases, leaving 8 bases between the germline ends. Germline CDR1 is MGHRA and CDR2 is YSYEKL.

This clonotype came up once. This rearrangement joins TRBV20-1 to TRBJ2-3; maybe TRBD2 (6 bases). The CDR3 loop spans 14 amino acids. V was trimmed by 6 bases and J by 2 bases, leaving 15 bases between them. CDR1 DFQATT and CDR2 SNEGSKA come from the germline V gene (reference sequence). The CDR3 here is CSAPGLSLTDTQYF. The CDR3 coding sequence is TGCAGTGCACCGGGACTTTCCCTCACAGATACGCAGTATTTT.

V and J are TRBV6-5 and TRBJ2-5; 7 bases map to TRBD2. CDR3 length equals 13 residues. Germline V gives CDR1 MNHEY, CDR2 SVGAGI. The junction had 6 bases not matched to a gene; V was cut back by 6 bases and J by 5 bases. CDR3 region: CASSIYGGETQYF. The CDR3 bases are TGTGCCAGCAGCATCTACGGGGGGGAGACCCAGTACTTC.